This T cell receptor (beta chain) was recovered during a study of T cells after yellow fever vaccination. Study results and limitations: The study found a weaker secondary response that peaked faster, day 5 versus 15. Some clonotypes were seen in both the CD4 and the CD8 compartments. These made up a small share and likely arose from convergent recombination.

TCRdb independently ran MiXCR on the 5' RACE reads; one entry per CDR3 protein. The sample has roughly 150,000 distinct CDR3 sequences, approximately 6.7% seen once; the top ten hold more than 2.5%. The CDR3 sequence is 13 residues long. Losses at the gene ends were 2 bases for V and 6 bases for J; bases not matched to a gene: 1. This clonotype was seen many times. Its specificity is not known. The chain carries TRBV12-3 or TRBV12-4 and TRBJ1-5; 7 bases are a match to TRBD1. This material consisted of CD4+ T cells sorted from PBMCs, taken 5 days after the first yellow fever vaccination. The sequence derives from a man aged 18-30 years who received the YFV17D yellow fever vaccine. The CDR3: CASSLRQGQPQHF. Here the CDR3 DNA reads TGTGCCAGCAGTTTAAGACAGGGTCAGCCCCAGCATTTT.